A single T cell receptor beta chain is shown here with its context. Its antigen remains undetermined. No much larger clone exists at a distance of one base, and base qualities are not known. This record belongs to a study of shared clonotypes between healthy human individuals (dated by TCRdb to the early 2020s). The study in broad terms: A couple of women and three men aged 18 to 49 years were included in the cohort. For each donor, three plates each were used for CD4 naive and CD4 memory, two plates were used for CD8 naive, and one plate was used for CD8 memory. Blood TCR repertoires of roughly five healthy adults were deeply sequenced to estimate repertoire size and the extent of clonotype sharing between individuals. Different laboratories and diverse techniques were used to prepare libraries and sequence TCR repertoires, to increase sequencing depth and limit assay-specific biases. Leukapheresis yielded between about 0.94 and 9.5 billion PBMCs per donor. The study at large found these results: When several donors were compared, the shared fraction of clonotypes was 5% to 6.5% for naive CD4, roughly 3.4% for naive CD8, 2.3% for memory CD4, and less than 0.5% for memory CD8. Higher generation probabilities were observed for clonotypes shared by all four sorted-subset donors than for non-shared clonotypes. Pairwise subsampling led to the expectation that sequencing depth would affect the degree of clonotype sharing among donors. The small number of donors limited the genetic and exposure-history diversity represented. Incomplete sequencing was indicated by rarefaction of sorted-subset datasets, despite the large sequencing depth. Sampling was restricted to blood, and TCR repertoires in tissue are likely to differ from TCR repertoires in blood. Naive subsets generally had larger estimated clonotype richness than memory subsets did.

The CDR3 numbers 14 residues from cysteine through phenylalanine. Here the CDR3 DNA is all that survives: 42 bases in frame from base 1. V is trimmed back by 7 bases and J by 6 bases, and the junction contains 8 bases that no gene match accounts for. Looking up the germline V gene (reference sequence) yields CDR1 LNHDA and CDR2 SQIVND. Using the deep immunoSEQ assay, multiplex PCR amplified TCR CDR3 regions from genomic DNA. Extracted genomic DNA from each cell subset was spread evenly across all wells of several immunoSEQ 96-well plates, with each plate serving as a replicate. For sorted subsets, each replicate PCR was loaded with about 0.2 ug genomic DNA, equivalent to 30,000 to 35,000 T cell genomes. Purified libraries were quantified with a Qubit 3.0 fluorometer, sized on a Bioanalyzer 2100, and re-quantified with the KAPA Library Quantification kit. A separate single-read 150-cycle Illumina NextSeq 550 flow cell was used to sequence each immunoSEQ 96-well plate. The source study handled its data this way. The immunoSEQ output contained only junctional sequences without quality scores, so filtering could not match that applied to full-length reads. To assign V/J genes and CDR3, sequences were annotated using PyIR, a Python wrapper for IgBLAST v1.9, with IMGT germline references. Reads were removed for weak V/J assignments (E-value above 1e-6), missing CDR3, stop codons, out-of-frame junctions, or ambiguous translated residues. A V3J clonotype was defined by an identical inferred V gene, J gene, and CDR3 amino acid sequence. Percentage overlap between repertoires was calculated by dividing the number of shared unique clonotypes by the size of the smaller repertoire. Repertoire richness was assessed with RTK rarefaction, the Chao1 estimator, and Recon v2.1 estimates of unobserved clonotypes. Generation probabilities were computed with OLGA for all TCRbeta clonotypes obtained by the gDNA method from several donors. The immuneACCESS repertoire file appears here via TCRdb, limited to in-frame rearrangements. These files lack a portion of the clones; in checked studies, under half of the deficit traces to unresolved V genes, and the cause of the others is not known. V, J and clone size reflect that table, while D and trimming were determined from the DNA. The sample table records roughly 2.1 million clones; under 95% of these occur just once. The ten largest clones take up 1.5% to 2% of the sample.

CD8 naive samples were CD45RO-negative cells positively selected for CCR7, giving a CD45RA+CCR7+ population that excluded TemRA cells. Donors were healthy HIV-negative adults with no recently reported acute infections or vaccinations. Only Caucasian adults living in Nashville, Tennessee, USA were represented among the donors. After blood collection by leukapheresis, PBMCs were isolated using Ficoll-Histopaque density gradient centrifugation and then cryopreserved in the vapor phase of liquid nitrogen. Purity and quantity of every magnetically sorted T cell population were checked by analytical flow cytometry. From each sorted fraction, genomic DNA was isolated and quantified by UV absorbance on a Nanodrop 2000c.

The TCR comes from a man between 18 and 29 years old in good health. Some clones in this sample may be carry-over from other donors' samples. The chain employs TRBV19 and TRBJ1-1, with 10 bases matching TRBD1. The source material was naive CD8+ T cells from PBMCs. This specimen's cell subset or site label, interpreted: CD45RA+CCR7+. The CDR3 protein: CASIWGQGMAEAFF. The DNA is TGTGCCAGTATTTGGGGACAGGGGATGGCTGAAGCTTTCTTT.